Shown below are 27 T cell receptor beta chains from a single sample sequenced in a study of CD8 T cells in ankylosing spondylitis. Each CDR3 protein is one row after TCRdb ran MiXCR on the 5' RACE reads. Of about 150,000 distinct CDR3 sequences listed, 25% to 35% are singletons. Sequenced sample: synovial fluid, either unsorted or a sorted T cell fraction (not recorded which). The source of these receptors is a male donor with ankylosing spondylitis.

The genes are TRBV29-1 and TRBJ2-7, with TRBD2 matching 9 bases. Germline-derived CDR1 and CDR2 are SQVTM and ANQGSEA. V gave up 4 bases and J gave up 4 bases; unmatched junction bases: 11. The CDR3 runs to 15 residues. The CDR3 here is CSVGYQGGGAYEQYF. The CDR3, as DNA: TGCAGCGTTGGGTATCAGGGCGGGGGGGCTTACGAGCAGTACTTC.

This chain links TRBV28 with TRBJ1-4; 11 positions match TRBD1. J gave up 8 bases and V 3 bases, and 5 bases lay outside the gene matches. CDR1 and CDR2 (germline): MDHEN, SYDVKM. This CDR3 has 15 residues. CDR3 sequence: CASSFPGTGGEKLFF. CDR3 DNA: TGTGCCAGCAGTTTCCCCGGGACAGGGGGAGAAAAACTGTTTTTT.

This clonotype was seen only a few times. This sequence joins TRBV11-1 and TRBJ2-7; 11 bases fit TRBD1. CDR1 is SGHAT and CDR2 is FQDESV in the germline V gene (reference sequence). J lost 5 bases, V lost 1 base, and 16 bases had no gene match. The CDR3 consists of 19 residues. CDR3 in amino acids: CASSLGLGIGTGGSHEQYF. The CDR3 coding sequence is TGTGCCAGCAGCTTAGGTTTAGGGATCGGGACAGGGGGTTCGCACGAGCAGTACTTC.

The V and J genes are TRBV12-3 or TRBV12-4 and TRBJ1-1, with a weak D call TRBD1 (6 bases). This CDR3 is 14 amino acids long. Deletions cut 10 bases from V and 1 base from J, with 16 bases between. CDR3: CANSLGGSNTEAFF. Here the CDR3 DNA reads TGTGCCAACTCCTTAGGGGGGTCGAACACTGAAGCTTTCTTT.

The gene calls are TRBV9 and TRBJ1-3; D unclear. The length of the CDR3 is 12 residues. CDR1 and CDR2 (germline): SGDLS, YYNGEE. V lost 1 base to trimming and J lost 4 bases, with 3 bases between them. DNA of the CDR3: TGTGCCAGCAGCGTACCCGGAAACACCATATATTTT. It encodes CASSVPGNTIYF.

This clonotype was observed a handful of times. The CDR3 nucleotides read TGTGCCAGCAGCCAGGCCCGTCAGAACACCGGGGAGCTGTTTTTT. This codes for CASSQARQNTGELFF. This chain links TRBV3-1 with TRBJ2-2; D not certain. Germline assignment: CDR1 LGHDT and CDR2 YNNKEL (reference sequence). This CDR3 is 15 amino acids long. The V gene lost 3 bases and the J gene lost 1 base, with 9 bases spanning the gap.

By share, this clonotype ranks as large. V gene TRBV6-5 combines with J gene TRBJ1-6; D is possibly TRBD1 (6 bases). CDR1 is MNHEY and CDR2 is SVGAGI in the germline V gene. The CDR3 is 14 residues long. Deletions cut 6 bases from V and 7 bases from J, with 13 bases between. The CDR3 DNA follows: TGTGCCAGCAGGGTACAGGGCTGGAATTCACCCCTCCACTTT. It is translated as CASRVQGWNSPLHF.

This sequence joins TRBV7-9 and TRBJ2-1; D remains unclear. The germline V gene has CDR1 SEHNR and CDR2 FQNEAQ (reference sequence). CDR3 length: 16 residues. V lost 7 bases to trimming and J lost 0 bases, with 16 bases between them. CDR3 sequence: CASTLSPGSSYNEQFF. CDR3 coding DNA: TGTGCCAGCACCCTCTCCCCAGGTAGCTCCTACAATGAGCAGTTCTTC. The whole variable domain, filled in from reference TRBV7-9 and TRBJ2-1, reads DTGVSQNPRHKITKRGQNVTFRCDPISEHNRLYWYRQTLGQGPEFLTYFQNEAQLEKSRLLSDRFSAERPKGSFSTLEIQRTEQGDSAMYLCASTLSPGSSYNEQFFGPGTRLTVL.

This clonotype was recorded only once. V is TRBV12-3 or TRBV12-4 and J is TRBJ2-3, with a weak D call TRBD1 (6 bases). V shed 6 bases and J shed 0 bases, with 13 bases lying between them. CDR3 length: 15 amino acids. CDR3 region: CASRQGRGSTDTQYF. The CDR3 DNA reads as TGTGCCAGCAGACAGGGAAGAGGGAGCACAGATACGCAGTATTTT.

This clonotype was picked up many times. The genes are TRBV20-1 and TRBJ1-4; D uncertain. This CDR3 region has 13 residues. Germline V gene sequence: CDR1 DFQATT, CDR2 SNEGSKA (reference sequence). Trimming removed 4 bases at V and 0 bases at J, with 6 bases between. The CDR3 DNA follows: TGCAGTGCTAAGATAACAACTAATGAAAAACTGTTTTTT. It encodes CSAKITTNEKLFF.

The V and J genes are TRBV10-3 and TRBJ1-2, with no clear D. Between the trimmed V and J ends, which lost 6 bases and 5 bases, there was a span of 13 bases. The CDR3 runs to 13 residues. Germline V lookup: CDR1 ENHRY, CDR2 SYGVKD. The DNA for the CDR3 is TGTGCCATCAGCCACGGAGGGCTTTATGGCTACACCTTC. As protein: CAISHGGLYGYTF.

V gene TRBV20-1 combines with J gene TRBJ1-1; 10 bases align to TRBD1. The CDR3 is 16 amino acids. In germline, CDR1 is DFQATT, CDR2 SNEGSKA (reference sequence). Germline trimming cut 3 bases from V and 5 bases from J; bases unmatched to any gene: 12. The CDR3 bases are TGCAGTGCTAGGCCCGCGGCAGGACAGGGGGGGACTGAAGCTTTCTTT. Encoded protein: CSARPAAGQGGTEAFF.

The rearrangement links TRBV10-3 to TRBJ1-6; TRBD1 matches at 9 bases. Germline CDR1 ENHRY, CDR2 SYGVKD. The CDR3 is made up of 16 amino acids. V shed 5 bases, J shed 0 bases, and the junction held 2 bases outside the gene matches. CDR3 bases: TGTGCCATCAGTCCGACAGGGGGCTCCTATAATTCACCCCTCCACTTT. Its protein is CAISPTGGSYNSPLHF.

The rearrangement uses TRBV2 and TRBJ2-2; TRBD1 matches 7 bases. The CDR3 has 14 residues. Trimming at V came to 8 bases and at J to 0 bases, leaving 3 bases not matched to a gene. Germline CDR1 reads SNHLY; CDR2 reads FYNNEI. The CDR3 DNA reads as TGTGCCAGCGGGACAGACTCGAACACCGGGGAGCTGTTTTTT. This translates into CASGTDSNTGELFF.

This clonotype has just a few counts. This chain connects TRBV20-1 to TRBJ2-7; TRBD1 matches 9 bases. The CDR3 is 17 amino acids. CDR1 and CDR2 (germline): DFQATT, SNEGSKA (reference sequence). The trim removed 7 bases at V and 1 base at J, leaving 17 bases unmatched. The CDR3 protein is CSVTAPGKTGGSYEQYF. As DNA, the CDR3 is TGCAGTGTAACGGCCCCAGGAAAGACAGGGGGATCCTACGAGCAGTACTTC.

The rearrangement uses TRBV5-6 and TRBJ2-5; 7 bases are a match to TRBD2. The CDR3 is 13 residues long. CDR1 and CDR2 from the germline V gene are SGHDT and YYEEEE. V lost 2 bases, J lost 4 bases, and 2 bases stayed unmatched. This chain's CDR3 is CASSFWEGETQYF. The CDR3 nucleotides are TGTGCCAGCAGCTTTTGGGAGGGAGAGACCCAGTACTTC.

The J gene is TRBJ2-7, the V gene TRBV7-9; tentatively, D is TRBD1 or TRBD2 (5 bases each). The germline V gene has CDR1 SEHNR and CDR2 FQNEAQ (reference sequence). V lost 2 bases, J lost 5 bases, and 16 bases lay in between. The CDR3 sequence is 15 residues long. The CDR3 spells CASSLNAGRANEQYF. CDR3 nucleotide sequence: TGTGCCAGCAGCTTAAATGCAGGGCGGGCGAACGAGCAGTACTTC.

The CDR3 region is CSAREGTAAFF. CDR3 bases: TGCAGTGCTAGAGAGGGGACAGCTGCTTTCTTT. This rearrangement joins TRBV20-1 to TRBJ1-1; 7 bases align to TRBD1. The trim removed 0 bases at V and 11 bases at J, leaving 3 bases unmatched. The CDR3 is 11 residues long. Germline CDR1 and CDR2: DFQATT and SNEGSKA (reference sequence).

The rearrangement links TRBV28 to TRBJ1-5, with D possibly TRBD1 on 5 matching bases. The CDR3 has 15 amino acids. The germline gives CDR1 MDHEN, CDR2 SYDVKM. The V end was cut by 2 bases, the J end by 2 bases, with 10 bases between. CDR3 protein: CASSLEGARNQPQHF. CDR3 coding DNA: TGTGCCAGCAGTTTAGAAGGGGCGCGCAATCAGCCCCAGCATTTT.

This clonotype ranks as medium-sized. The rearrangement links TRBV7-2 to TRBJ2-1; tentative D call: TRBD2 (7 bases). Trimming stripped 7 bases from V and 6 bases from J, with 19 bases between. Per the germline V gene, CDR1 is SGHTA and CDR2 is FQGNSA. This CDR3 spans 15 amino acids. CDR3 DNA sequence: TGTGCCAGCACCTTGGTGCGGGGGCAGGGCAATGAGCAGTTCTTC. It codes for CASTLVRGQGNEQFF.

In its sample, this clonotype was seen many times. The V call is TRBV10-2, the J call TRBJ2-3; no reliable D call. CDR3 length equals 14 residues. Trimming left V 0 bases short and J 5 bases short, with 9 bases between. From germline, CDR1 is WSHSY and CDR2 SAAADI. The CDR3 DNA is TGCGCCAGCAGTGAGTCGAACGCGCGAGATACGCAGTATTTT. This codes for CASSESNARDTQYF.

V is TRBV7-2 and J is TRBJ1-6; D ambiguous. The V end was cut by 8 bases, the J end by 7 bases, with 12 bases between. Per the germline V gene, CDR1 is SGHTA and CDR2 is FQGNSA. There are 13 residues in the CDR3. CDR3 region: CASSGNMNSPLHF. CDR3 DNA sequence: TGTGCCAGCTCAGGAAATATGAATTCACCCCTCCACTTT.

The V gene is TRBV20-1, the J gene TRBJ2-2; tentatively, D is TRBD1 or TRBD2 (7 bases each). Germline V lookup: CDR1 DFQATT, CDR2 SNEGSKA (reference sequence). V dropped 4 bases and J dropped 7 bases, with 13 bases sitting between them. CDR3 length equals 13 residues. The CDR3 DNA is TGCAGTGCTACAGGGGGGGATCGCGGGGAGCTGTTTTTT. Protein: CSATGGDRGELFF.

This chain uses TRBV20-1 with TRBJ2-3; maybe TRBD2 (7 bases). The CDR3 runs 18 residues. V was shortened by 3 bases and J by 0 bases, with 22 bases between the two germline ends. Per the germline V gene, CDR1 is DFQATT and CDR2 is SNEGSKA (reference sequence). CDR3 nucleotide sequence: TGCAGTGCTAGGCCTTGGGGTATGGCGGGGGCTAGCACAGATACGCAGTATTTT. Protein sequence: CSARPWGMAGASTDTQYF.

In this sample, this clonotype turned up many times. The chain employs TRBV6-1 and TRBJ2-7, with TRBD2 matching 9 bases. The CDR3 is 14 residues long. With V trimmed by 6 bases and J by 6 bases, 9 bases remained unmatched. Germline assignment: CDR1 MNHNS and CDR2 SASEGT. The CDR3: CASRSKAGGGEQYF. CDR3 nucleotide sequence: TGTGCCAGCAGATCTAAAGCGGGAGGCGGCGAGCAGTACTTC.

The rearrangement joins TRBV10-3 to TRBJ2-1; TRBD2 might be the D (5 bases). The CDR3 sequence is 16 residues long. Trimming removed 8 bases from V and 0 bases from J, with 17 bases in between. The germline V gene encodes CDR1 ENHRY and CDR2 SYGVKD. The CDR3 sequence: CAIQPSLPPSYNEQFF. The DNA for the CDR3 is TGTGCCATCCAACCTAGCTTACCCCCCTCCTACAATGAGCAGTTCTTC.

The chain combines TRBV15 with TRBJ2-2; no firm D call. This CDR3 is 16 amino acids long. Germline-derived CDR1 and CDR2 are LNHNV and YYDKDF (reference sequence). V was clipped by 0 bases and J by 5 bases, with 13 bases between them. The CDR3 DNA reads TGTGCCACCAGCAGAGACCCCATTTTTGGGACCGGGGAGCTGTTTTTT. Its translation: CATSRDPIFGTGELFF.